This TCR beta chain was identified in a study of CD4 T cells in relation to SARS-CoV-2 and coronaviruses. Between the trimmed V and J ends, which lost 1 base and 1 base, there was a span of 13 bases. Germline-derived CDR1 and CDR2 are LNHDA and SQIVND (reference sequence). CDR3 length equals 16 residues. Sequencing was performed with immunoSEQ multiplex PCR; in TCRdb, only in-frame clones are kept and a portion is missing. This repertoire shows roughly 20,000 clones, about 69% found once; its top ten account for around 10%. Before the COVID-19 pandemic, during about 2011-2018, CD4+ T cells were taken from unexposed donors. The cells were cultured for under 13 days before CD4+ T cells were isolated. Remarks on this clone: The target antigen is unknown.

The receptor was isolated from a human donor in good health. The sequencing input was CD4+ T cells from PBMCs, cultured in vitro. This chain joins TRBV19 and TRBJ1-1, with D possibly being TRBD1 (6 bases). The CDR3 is CASSIGGARGNTEAFF. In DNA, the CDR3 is TGTGCCAGTAGTATAGGGGGGGCCAGGGGGAACACTGAAGCTTTCTTT.